A selection of T cell receptor beta chains follows, all from one sample in a study of a mutant IDH1 vaccine in newly diagnosed glioma. Clones were read by immunoSEQ multiplex PCR, and TCRdb kept only the in-frame ones, dropping some. The sample contains over 50,000 clones, about 87% of which appear only once. Their antigen targets remain unknown. The material sequenced was PBMCs, taken from a glioma patient whose treatment included an IDH1 peptide vaccine. These receptors all stem from a woman in her thirties or forties with glioma. CDR3s include the opening cysteine and the closing phenylalanine or tryptophan. A D gene is named only where the DNA matches it firmly. Size values are once, few and many counts, or a class for expanded clones, and some rows have none.

D	size	V	J	DNA	CDR3
NA	NA	TRBV7-9	TRBJ2-7	TGTGCCAGCAGCTTGGCAGGGGATGTCTACGAGCAGTACTTC	CASSLAGDVYEQYF
NA	NA	TRBV18	TRBJ1-1	TGTGCCAGCTCACCTCTCCACGGGAACACTGAAGCTTTCTTT	CASSPLHGNTEAFF
TRBD1	NA	TRBV4-3	TRBJ2-1	TGCGCCAGCAGCCAGGACGGACAGGGAACCTACAATGAGCAGTTCTTC	CASSQDGQGTYNEQFF
TRBD1	NA	TRBV6-4	TRBJ2-6	TGTGCCAGCAGTGACGGTGGGCCGGGACAGAACTTTCCTGGGGCCAACGTCCTGACTTTC	CASSDGGPGQNFPGANVLTF
NA	NA	TRBV10-1	TRBJ1-2	TGCGCCAGCAGTGAGTCCCGGGGCGATGGCTACACCTTC	CASSESRGDGYTF
TRBD1	NA	TRBV2	TRBJ1-3	TGTGCCAGCAGTGAGGACAGGGCCGGCTCTGGAAACACCATATATTTT	CASSEDRAGSGNTIYF
TRBD2	NA	TRBV5-6	TRBJ2-7	TGTGCCAGCAGCTTTGCGGGCGGGGGGGCCTACGAGCAGTACTTC	CASSFAGGGAYEQYF
NA	once	TRBV28	TRBJ2-7	TGTGCCAGCAGTTTATCCGGAACTTACGAGCAGTACTTC	CASSLSGTYEQYF
NA	few	TRBV2	TRBJ1-4	TGTGCCAGCAGTGAAGCAGGGGTTGACGAAAAACTGTTTTTT	CASSEAGVDEKLFF
NA	NA	TRBV19	TRBJ2-2	TGTGCCAGTAGTATCTCTGGAGGGGGGGCGAACACCGGGGAGCTGTTTTTT	CASSISGGGANTGELFF
TRBD2	medium-sized	TRBV5-4	TRBJ2-1	TGTGCCAGCAGCGGGGGGAGGGATCGGAACAATGAGCAGTTCTTC	CASSGGRDRNNEQFF
NA	NA	TRBV19	TRBJ1-2	TGTGCCAGTAGTGTCCGGGACGGAGCTAACTATGGCTACACCTTC	CASSVRDGANYGYTF
TRBD2	NA	TRBV9	TRBJ2-5	TGTGCCAGCAGCGTATCCCCGGGAGGGACCCAGTACTTC	CASSVSPGGTQYF
NA	NA	TRBV10-3	TRBJ1-2	TGTGCCATCAGCACTTCAGGGGAGGGATATGGCTACACCTTC	CAISTSGEGYGYTF
TRBD2	NA	TRBV19	TRBJ2-7	TGTGCCAGTAGTGTAACTAGCGGGGCCTACGAGCAGTACTTC	CASSVTSGAYEQYF
NA	NA	TRBV5-4	TRBJ2-1	TGTGCCAGCACAGGGAGCTCCTACAATGAGCAGTTCTTC	CASTGSSYNEQFF
NA	few	TRBV2	TRBJ1-5	TGTGCCAGCAGCTTCCACGGGGGGTTGGGTAATCAGCCCCAGCATTTT	CASSFHGGLGNQPQHF
NA	NA	TRBV15	TRBJ2-3	TGTGCCACCGGCACTGGCACAGATACGCAGTATTTT	CATGTGTDTQYF
TRBD1	NA	TRBV6-4	TRBJ2-7	TGTGCCACCGCGGGACAGGGGGAATACGAGCAGTACTTC	CATAGQGEYEQYF
TRBD1	NA	TRBV9	TRBJ1-1	TGTGCCAGCAGCGTAGCTGGGACAGGGTGGTCTGAAGCTTTCTTT	CASSVAGTGWSEAFF
NA	NA	TRBV11-2	TRBJ2-2	TGTGCCAGCAGCTTAGAAGGGCTAGCTGCCGGGGAGCTGTTTTTT	CASSLEGLAAGELFF
TRBD2	NA	TRBV19	TRBJ2-1	TGTGCCAGTAGTATCATAGCGGGAGGGTCGAATGAGCAGTTCTTC	CASSIIAGGSNEQFF
NA	once	TRBV5-1	TRBJ2-5	TGCGCCAGCAGCGGAGGAAATCACGGGGAGACCCAGTACTTC	CASSGGNHGETQYF
NA	once	TRBV19	TRBJ2-5	TGTGCCAGTAGTACTCAAGAGACCCAGTACTTC	CASSTQETQYF
TRBD2	NA	TRBV7-2	TRBJ2-7	TGTGCCAGCCCCAGCGGGGGGGGGAAGGAGTGGGAGCAGTACTTC	CASPSGGGKEWEQYF
TRBD2	NA	TRBV19	TRBJ2-2	TGTGTTGCGGGGGGGAGTCTGCCCGGGGAGCTGTTTTTT	CVAGGSLPGELFF
NA	NA	TRBV7-9	TRBJ2-3	TGTGCCAGCAGTAGCAGCACAGATACGCAGTATTTT	CASSSSTDTQYF
NA	NA	TRBV4-1	TRBJ2-5	TGCGCCAGCAGCCAAACCCTAGCGAAAGAGACCCAGTACTTC	CASSQTLAKETQYF
NA	once	TRBV20-1	TRBJ1-2	TGCAGTGCTGGCAGGACATATGGCTACACCTTC	CSAGRTYGYTF
NA	NA	TRBV19	TRBJ1-5	TGTGCCAGTAGGGTTCTGGGACCTTATAGCAATCAGCCCCAGCATTTT	CASRVLGPYSNQPQHF
TRBD1	NA	TRBV27	TRBJ1-5	TGTGCCAGCAGTTACAGGGGTGGTCAGCCCCAGCATTTT	CASSYRGGQPQHF
NA	once	TRBV25-1	TRBJ2-3	TGTGCCAGCAGTGAATATGACGTGGATACCACAGATACGCAGTATTTT	CASSEYDVDTTDTQYF
NA	NA	TRBV27	TRBJ2-2	TGTGCCAGCAGTTTAAGTTCGAACACCGGGGAGCTGTTTTTT	CASSLSSNTGELFF
NA	NA	TRBV6-1	TRBJ1-1	TGTGCCAGCAGTGAACGGGGAACCGGGACAAGGAACACTGAAGCTTTCTTT	CASSERGTGTRNTEAFF
NA	NA	TRBV28	TRBJ1-4	TGTGCCAGCAGTTTGATCCAATGGGAGGGAAAACTGTTTTTT	CASSLIQWEGKLFF
TRBD1	once	TRBV5-8	TRBJ2-7	TGTGCCAGCAGCCAGGGACAGGGGTTCCACGAGCAGTACTTC	CASSQGQGFHEQYF
NA	NA	TRBV29-1	TRBJ1-5	TGCAGCGTCCACCAAGGGGGTGATCAGCCCCAGCATTTT	CSVHQGGDQPQHF
TRBD1	NA	TRBV29-1	TRBJ1-1	TGCAGCGCCGGCCCGGGACAGGGCTTAGCTGAAGCTTTCTTT	CSAGPGQGLAEAFF
NA	few	TRBV9	TRBJ1-3	TGTGCCAGCAGCGTAGAACTGAGCTCTGGAAACACCATATATTTT	CASSVELSSGNTIYF
NA	NA	TRBV6-1	TRBJ1-1	TGTGCCAGCAGTGAGCGCCATAAGAACACTGAAGCTTTCTTT	CASSERHKNTEAFF
NA	NA	TRBV6-1	TRBJ1-2	TGTGCCAGCAGTGCGTCGAGCTATGGCTACACCTTC	CASSASSYGYTF
NA	NA	TRBV2	TRBJ2-7	TGTGCCAGCAGTGCAAAATACTACGAGCAGTACTTC	CASSAKYYEQYF
TRBD1	NA	TRBV7-2	TRBJ2-2	TGTGCCAGCAGCTTACGGACAGGGCGAGGTACCGGGGAGCTGTTTTTT	CASSLRTGRGTGELFF
NA	NA	TRBV19	TRBJ1-5	TGTGCCAGTATCTGGGGGGGGACAAGCAATCAGCCCCAGCATTTT	CASIWGGTSNQPQHF
NA	NA	TRBV5-1	TRBJ2-7	TGCGCCAGCAGCTTGAGCCAGCCCTCGTACGAGCAGTACTTC	CASSLSQPSYEQYF
TRBD1	NA	TRBV11-2	TRBJ2-7	TGTGCCAGCAGCGAACGCCGGGACAGGGTTTCCGAGCAGTACTTC	CASSERRDRVSEQYF
NA	NA	TRBV28	TRBJ1-2	TGTGCCAGCGCTCTAATTGCGGCCCCCCATGGCTACACCTTC	CASALIAAPHGYTF
TRBD1	NA	TRBV6-5	TRBJ1-2	TGTGCCAGCAGTTACTCCGGGACAGGGTTGGACTACACCTTC	CASSYSGTGLDYTF
TRBD2	NA	TRBV29-1	TRBJ2-1	TGCAGCGTTGCTGCTAGCGGGAGTATCAATGAGCAGTTCTTC	CSVAASGSINEQFF
NA	NA	TRBV5-1	TRBJ1-4	TGCGCCAGCAGCTTGGCCAGTGCCCATAATGAAAAACTGTTTTTT	CASSLASAHNEKLFF
TRBD2	NA	TRBV19	TRBJ2-3	TGTGCCAGTAGTATACGAGGGCGGGGGGCCTCAGATACGCAGTATTTT	CASSIRGRGASDTQYF
NA	NA	TRBV6-5	TRBJ1-6	TGTGCCAGCAGCCGGGACGGCTATAATTCACCCCTCCACTTT	CASSRDGYNSPLHF
TRBD1	once	TRBV7-9	TRBJ2-3	TGTGCCAGCAGCTTTACCGGGACAGGGGGTCCAGATACGCAGTATTTT	CASSFTGTGGPDTQYF
NA	NA	TRBV4-3	TRBJ2-3	TGCGCCAGCAGCCAAGATGCCCGGGCGCCAGATACGCAGTATTTT	CASSQDARAPDTQYF